This T cell receptor (beta chain) was recorded in a study of PD-L1 blockade in urothelial cancer. Study details: Male patients with bladder-origin urothelial cancer numbered about nine tenths of the roughly 30.

V shed 0 bases and J shed 7 bases, with 20 bases lying between them. Germline CDR1 reads SGHRS; CDR2 reads YFSETQ. The CDR3 runs to 16 residues. Time point described: pretreatment peripheral blood. Method: immunoSEQ multiplex PCR; TCRdb's copy keeps in-frame clones and lacks some. Altogether roughly 16,000 clones are present, around 89% being singletons, with the ten largest covering about 12%. The TCR comes from a man in his 70s with urothelial cancer. This rearrangement joins TRBV5-1 to TRBJ2-7; D might be TRBD2 (6 bases). The sample here was PBMCs, taken around atezolizumab (anti-PD-L1) treatment. As DNA, the CDR3 is TGCGCCAGCAGCTTGGCCGTTCTAGCGACCGGCGGAGAGCAGTACTTC. Translated: CASSLAVLATGGEQYF.